This T cell receptor (beta chain) derives from a study of human T cells and chemical hapten exposure. Whole-study findings and limits: Against controls, expanded TCRs gave rise to significantly more large CDR3 similarity clusters.

Each CDR3 protein gets one entry after TCRdb re-called the RACE reads with MiXCR. The sample has under 65,000 distinct CDR3 sequences, 9% to 9.5% seen once; the top ten hold roughly 4.4%. V gave up 4 bases and J gave up 11 bases; unmatched junction bases: 17. The CDR3 has 16 residues. This clonotype was picked up many times. The antigen is undetermined. Documented time point: patch test 1, 2 weeks after DPC sensitization. Noted treatment: therapeutic diphenylcyclopropenone sensitization with weekly scalp DPC. This TCR came from a woman between 50 and 59 years old with alopecia areata. Some clones in this sample may be carry-over from other donors' samples. The rearrangement links TRBV12-3 or TRBV12-4 to TRBJ1-2; 9 bases match TRBD1. The sequencing here drew on whole blood, taken in connection with sensitization to the hapten diphenylcyclopropenone (DPC). The CDR3 DNA sequence: TGTGCCAGCAGTTCCCAGACAGGGGGGAGTCTCCGGCGTTACACCTTC. Translated, it gives CASSSQTGGSLRRYTF.